These 10 T cell receptor beta chains originate from one sample sequenced in a study of tumor-infiltrating lymphocytes in primary liver carcinoma. Reverse transcription of roughly 470 ng total RNA with a constant-region primer produced TCR beta cDNA. Modified slightly, ARM-PCR produced TCR beta libraries over three nested multiplex PCR rounds. The opening two PCR rounds, 10 cycles each, paired TRBV1-TRBV30 forward primers with a C-beta reverse primer. From the multiplex PCR reads, TCRdb called clonotypes with MiXCR, one entry per CDR3 protein. Of around 80,000 distinct CDR3 sequences listed, around 70% are singletons. Both RNA and DNA were isolated together from about 21-30 mg of bulk tissue that had not been sorted. Sequencing was carried out using liver tumor tissue from sampling region 1. Subset here: tumor region T1, superior pole. The receptors derive from a man aged 40-55 years with primary liver carcinoma and hepatitis B virus infection.

This clonotype has at least ten counts. V and J are TRBV5-1 and TRBJ2-7; possibly TRBD1 for D (5 bases). The CDR3 has 14 amino acids. Trimming pared 2 bases from V and 4 bases from J, leaving 13 bases between. CDR1 SGHRS and CDR2 YFSETQ come from the germline V gene. CDR3 loop: CASSFTGALYEQYF. Here the CDR3 DNA reads TGCGCCAGCAGCTTCACAGGCGCCCTTTACGAGCAGTACTTC.

This CDR3 is CASSLPGVAFF. The DNA of the CDR3 is TGTGCCAGCAGTTTGCCAGGAGTGGCTTTCTTT. The chain has TRBV12-3 or TRBV12-4 and TRBJ1-1; no clear D. The CDR3 has 11 residues. Deletions cut 3 bases from V and 11 bases from J, with 10 bases between.

Note on this clonotype: The conserved closing phenylalanine or tryptophan is absent in this CDR3, likely reflecting a read error. As DNA, the CDR3 is TGTGCCAACAGTGAGGGGGCGCGGATTAAGGCCGGGGAGCTGTTTTTA. Residues: CANSEGARIKAGELFL. This chain uses TRBV5-6 with TRBJ2-2, with 7 bases that match TRBD1. In germline, CDR1 is SGHDT, CDR2 YYEEEE. Trimming removed 9 bases from V and 6 bases from J; junction bases left unmatched: 17. The CDR3 extends over 16 amino acids.

Comment on this clonotype: With a much larger clone just one base away, this may be a read error. The rearrangement uses TRBV28 and TRBJ1-2, with 8 bases identical to TRBD1. The CDR3 spans 15 residues. The ends lost 4 bases at V and 9 bases at J; junction bases unmatched: 13. Per germline, CDR1 MDHEN and CDR2 SYDVKM. The CDR3 DNA is TGTGCCAGCAGTTCCTTGGACAGGGTTGAGGGATGCTACACCTTC. Amino acid sequence: CASSSLDRVEGCYTF.

There are many counts of this clonotype. The rearrangement uses TRBV6-5 and TRBJ2-5; D perhaps matches TRBD1 (6 bases). Per germline, CDR1 MNHEY and CDR2 SVGAGI. V was trimmed by 2 bases and J by 0 bases, leaving 13 bases between them. There are 16 residues in the CDR3. The CDR3 loop is CASSYGTPRYQETQYF. The CDR3 region has the DNA TGTGCCAGCAGTTACGGGACACCCAGGTACCAAGAGACCCAGTACTTC.

This clonotype was picked up a small number of times. A much larger clone differs by one base, so this may be a read error. The chain carries TRBV30 and TRBJ2-5; D may correspond to TRBD1 or TRBD2 (6 bases each). V lost 0 bases and J lost 7, with 21 bases in between. This CDR3 contains 16 residues. Germline assignment: CDR1 GTSNPN and CDR2 SVGIG (reference sequence). The CDR3 here is CAWSVRGSGTRGTQYF. CDR3 bases: TGTGCCTGGAGTGTACGGGGGTCTGGAACCAGGGGGACCCAGTACTTC.

A note on this clonotype: The junction and the germline gene differ at one end; a read error may be behind it. The gene calls are TRBV28 and TRBJ2-6, with TRBD1 as a possible D gene (5 bases). The germline CDR1 and CDR2 sequences are MDHEN and SYDVKM. This CDR3 contains 18 residues. The CDR3 coding sequence is TGTGCCAGCAGTTTGGGGTGGCAACCGGTCAGTGGGGCCAACATCCTGACTTTC. Protein product: CASSLGWQPVSGANILTF.

The table lists this clonotype with many counts. The genes are TRBV28 and TRBJ2-5; 9 bases match TRBD2. J lost 2 bases, V lost 6 bases, and 4 bases had no gene match. There are 14 residues in the CDR3. Germline values: CDR1 MDHEN, CDR2 SYDVKM. The CDR3 bases are TGTGCCAGCAGGGGAGCGGGGGGACAAGAGACCCAGTACTTC. It translates to CASRGAGGQETQYF.

To note about this clonotype: Sequence at one end of the junction differs from germline and may be a read error. The CDR3 DNA reads TGTGTCAGCAACCAAGTAAGGGACAGACCGTCAGATGAGCAGTTCTTC. Translation: CVSNQVRDRPSDEQFF. The chain employs TRBV4-1 and TRBJ2-1, with TRBD1 identical over 7 bases. The germline CDR1 and CDR2 sequences are MGHRA and YSYEKL. The CDR3 contains 16 residues.

As concerns this clonotype: A much larger clone sits a single nucleotide away, making a read error possible. V and J are TRBV5-1 and TRBJ2-5, with 13 bases identical to TRBD2. The CDR3 consists of 16 residues. The germline gives CDR1 SGHRS, CDR2 YFSETQ. CDR3 sequence (DNA): TGCGCCAGCGGCGATGGGACTAGCGGGAATCAAGGGACCCAGTACTTC. Protein: CASGDGTSGNQGTQYF.